This T cell receptor beta chain comes out of a study of T-cell memory formation after mild COVID-19. Background on the study: Across donors, TCR clusters were largely donor specific.

As regards this clonotype: What it binds is not known.

Using constant-segment primers, 5'RACE produced TCR alpha and TCR beta cDNA libraries carrying sample barcodes and UMIs. TCRdb itself ran the 5' RACE reads through MiXCR, one entry per CDR3 protein. The data contain more than 400,000 distinct CDR3 sequences, about 20% of them seen just once; the ten biggest clones take up 10% to 15%. General observations from the study: The finding that pre-infection memory included some responding clones suggested that cross-reactive memory joined.

The sequenced sample was PBMCs or a T cell subset sorted from them (not recorded which). This TCR derives from an adult woman who had mild COVID-19 (a few samples of this study predate the infection). Cell type and time point are not known.

CDR3 in DNA: TGTGCCAGCAGCAAAAACAGGGGGTTAGACACTGAAGCTTTCTTT. This encodes CASSKNRGLDTEAFF. The rearrangement links TRBV21-1 to TRBJ1-1; the DNA was not used to check the table's D call, TRBD1. TRBV21-1 counts as a pseudogene. This CDR3 has 15 amino acids.